This record concerns one TCR beta chain sequence. Its antigen is as yet unknown. TCRdb's copy holds only in-frame clones and misses some; the assay was immunoSEQ multiplex PCR. The data show approximately 10,000 clones, 65% to 85% seen once. Between the trimmed V and J ends, which lost 2 bases and 7 bases, there was a span of 9 bases. The V gene's germline CDR1 is SNHLY and CDR2 FYNNEI. This CDR3 comprises 13 residues. These data originate in a study of regulatory dendritic cells for organ transplantation. On the study more broadly: Day 6 dendritic cell cultures were stimulated with LPS. Findings of the study overall: Of resting T cell subsets, memory CD8+ had the most alloreactive clonotypes. Naive CD4+ and CD8+ repertoires were highly diverse; memory CD8+ was most oligoclonal.

Sorted subsets were CFSE-labeled and cultured four to five days with allogeneic dendritic cells. The sequenced sample consisted of memory CD4+ T cells from blood cultured with dendritic cells. Specified subset: CD45RO+ memory T cells. This chain links TRBV2 with TRBJ1-5, with unresolved D. This clonotype originated in a human donor in good health. The CDR3 DNA follows: TGTGCCAGCAGTGAACTACACAGACAGCCCCAGCATTTT. It yields the protein CASSELHRQPQHF.